The 30 T cell receptor beta chains in this list originate from one sample, sequenced in a study of control samples from healthy donors and cancer patients. Assay: immunoSEQ multiplex PCR; the TCRdb copy retains only in-frame clones and omits some. The data show 100,000 or so clones, approximately 90% seen once. Sequenced sample: blood. Every receptor here comes from a man aged 25-45 years in good health.

This sequence joins TRBV21-1 and TRBJ2-7; the D call TRBD1 from the table was never checked on the DNA. TRBV21-1 is listed as a pseudogene. This CDR3 region has 15 residues. As DNA, the CDR3 is TGTGCCAGCAGCAAAGTTTGGGACAGGGTCTACGAGCAGTACTTC. It specifies CASSKVWDRVYEQYF.

The chain employs TRBV6-5 and TRBJ1-1; D is perhaps TRBD1 (6 bases). Trimming stripped 6 bases from V and 8 bases from J, with 13 bases between. Germline lookup yields CDR1 MNHEY and CDR2 SVGAGI. CDR3 length: 12 amino acids. The CDR3 loop is CASRSGGTEAFF. CDR3 nucleotide sequence: TGTGCCAGCAGATCAGGTGGGACAGAAGCTTTCTTT.

The V call is TRBV18, the J call TRBJ2-1; D unclear. The ends were cut back, 5 bases at V and 2 bases at J, with 1 base in the middle. Germline-derived CDR1 and CDR2 are KGHSH and LQKENI. The CDR3 extends over 11 amino acids. The CDR3 nucleotides read TGTGCCAGCTCAACCTACAATGAGCAGTTCTTC. Protein sequence: CASSTYNEQFF.

The V and J genes are TRBV2 and TRBJ2-3; 14 bases map to TRBD2. V gave up 8 bases and J gave up 5 bases; unmatched junction bases: 6. The germline V gene has CDR1 SNHLY and CDR2 FYNNEI. The CDR3 loop spans 15 amino acids. The CDR3 loop is CASWGLAGEGDTQYF. The CDR3 nucleotides are TGTGCCAGCTGGGGACTAGCGGGAGAGGGAGATACGCAGTATTTT.

Here the CDR3 DNA reads TGTGCCAGCAGTGAGATTGGGATAACGAACACCGGGGAGCTGTTTTTT. This sequence encodes CASSEIGITNTGELFF. The chain employs TRBV25-1 and TRBJ2-2; D not resolved. V lost 3 bases, J lost 0 bases, and 11 bases lay in between. The CDR3 consists of 16 residues. Per germline, CDR1 MGHDK and CDR2 SYGVNS.

This clone was seen only once. The rearrangement uses TRBV27 and TRBJ1-5; possibly TRBD1 for D (5 bases). With 10 bases removed from V and 4 bases from J, the gap between germline ends came to 14 bases. In germline, CDR1 is MNHEY, CDR2 SMNVEV (reference sequence). The CDR3 runs 13 residues. CDR3 protein: CATALGGNQPQHF. CDR3 nucleotide sequence: TGTGCCACCGCCCTGGGGGGAAATCAGCCCCAGCATTTT.

The chain links TRBV6-6 to TRBJ2-2, with D possibly being TRBD1 or TRBD2 (6 bases each). Germline V gene data show CDR1 as MNHNY and CDR2 as SVGAGI (reference sequence). The CDR3 loop spans 17 amino acids. V lost 8 bases and J lost 6, with 25 bases in between. The DNA for the CDR3 is TGTGCCAGCGGTCAGCCACCGGGGGCTCACCCCGCCGGGGAGCTGTTTTTT. It codes for CASGQPPGAHPAGELFF.

DNA for the CDR3: TGCGCCAGCAGCTTGGAGGACAGGGCCCATGGCTACACCTTC. Its translation: CASSLEDRAHGYTF. J is TRBJ1-2 and V is TRBV5-1; 8 bases match TRBD1. Germline assignment: CDR1 SGHRS and CDR2 YFSETQ. V shed 0 bases and J 6 bases; nucleotides not matched to a gene: 4. This CDR3 comprises 14 residues.

V usage is TRBV27 and J usage is TRBJ1-1; 7 bases agree with TRBD1. The CDR3 is made up of 13 amino acids. V lost 3 bases to trimming and J lost 7 bases; unmatched junction nucleotides: 5. The germline V gene encodes CDR1 MNHEY and CDR2 SMNVEV (reference sequence). This CDR3 reads CASSFTGDYEAFF. Written as DNA, the CDR3 is TGTGCCAGCAGTTTCACAGGGGATTATGAAGCTTTCTTT.

The chain links TRBV19 to TRBJ2-1; D uncertain. The CDR3 is 14 amino acids. V lost 4 bases and J lost 6, with 13 bases in between. From germline, CDR1 is LNHDA and CDR2 SQIVND (reference sequence). In DNA, the CDR3 is TGTGCCAGTAGTACCCCTTTTGGACCCAATGAGCAGTTCTTC. This translates into CASSTPFGPNEQFF.

The V and J genes are TRBV18 and TRBJ1-4, with 9 bases that match TRBD1. The V and J ends lost 5 bases and 12 bases, in that order; junction bases with no gene match: 10. From germline, CDR1 is KGHSH and CDR2 LQKENI. The CDR3 is made up of 14 amino acids. The CDR3 sequence is CASSTGGARLELFF. The CDR3 DNA follows: TGTGCCAGCTCAACAGGGGGCGCGAGGCTAGAACTGTTTTTT.

This rearrangement joins TRBV29-1 to TRBJ2-5, with D tentatively TRBD1 (6 bases). In germline, CDR1 is SQVTM, CDR2 ANQGSEA. This CDR3 spans 13 amino acids. With 7 bases removed from V and 5 bases from J, the gap between germline ends came to 17 bases. The CDR3 DNA reads as TGCAGCGGGGGCGGGCAGGGGCAGGAGACCCAGTACTTC. The encoded protein is CSGGGQGQETQYF.

This chain links TRBV7-3 with TRBJ2-2, with 9 nucleotides matching TRBD1. The CDR3 totals 17 residues. Germline V gene lookup returns CDR1 SGHTA and CDR2 FQGTGA. Germline trimming cut 0 bases from V and 4 bases from J; bases unmatched to any gene: 6. The CDR3 loop reads CASSLTPGQGGTGELFF. In nucleotides, the CDR3 is TGTGCCAGCAGCTTAACTCCGGGACAGGGTGGCACCGGGGAGCTGTTTTTT.

J is TRBJ2-7 and V is TRBV21-1. TRBV21-1 is a pseudogene locus. CDR3 length: 14 residues. CDR3 loop: CASSSPGLSYEQYF. The CDR3 DNA follows: TGTGCCAGCAGCTCCCCGGGCCTCTCCTACGAGCAGTACTTC.

The CDR3 region is CASSPERMGTYGYTF. CDR3 nucleotides: TGTGCCAGCAGCCCTGAACGAATGGGAACCTATGGCTACACCTTC. The gene calls are TRBV5-4 and TRBJ1-2; no firm D call. Trimming stripped 4 bases from V and 4 bases from J, with 17 bases between. This CDR3 is 15 amino acids long. CDR1 is SGHNT and CDR2 is YYREEE in the germline V gene (reference sequence).

The CDR3 coding sequence is TGTGCCAGCAGCTTTGGGCGGGGCGGCACAGATACGCAGTATTTT. Translated, it gives CASSFGRGGTDTQYF. The chain links TRBV7-9 to TRBJ2-3; tentatively, D is TRBD2 (6 bases). The V and J ends lost 3 bases and 1 base respectively, with 11 bases between them. The CDR3 has 15 amino acids. Germline loops: CDR1 SEHNR, CDR2 FQNEAQ (reference sequence).

This sequence joins TRBV2 and TRBJ1-6, with D unclear. Germline V lookup: CDR1 SNHLY, CDR2 FYNNEI. The CDR3 is 11 amino acids. Deletions cut 10 bases from V and 6 bases from J, with 7 bases between. This chain's CDR3 is CATQTNSPLHF. In DNA form, the CDR3 reads TGTGCCACCCAGACTAATTCACCCCTCCACTTT.

V is TRBV7-2 and J is TRBJ1-2; D may be TRBD1 (5 bases). Looked up from germline, CDR1 is SGHTA and CDR2 is FQGNSA. Trimming took 1 base from V and 1 from J, leaving 10 bases between them. The CDR3 loop spans 15 amino acids. The CDR3 here is CASSLDRTLNYGYTF. In nucleotides, the CDR3 is TGTGCCAGCAGCTTAGACCGGACACTTAACTATGGCTACACCTTC.

The chain's CDR3 is CASSSRDSVTDTQYF. As DNA, the CDR3 is TGTGCCAGCAGTAGCCGGGACAGCGTCACAGATACGCAGTATTTT. The chain recombines TRBV6-2 or TRBV6-3 with TRBJ2-3, with 7 bases identical to TRBD1. Per germline, CDR1 MNHEY and CDR2 SVGEGT. V lost 5 bases and J lost 2; bases outside the gene matches: 7. The CDR3 loop spans 15 amino acids.

The chain has TRBV7-6 and TRBJ2-6; D is unclear. The CDR3 runs to 14 residues. Trimming took off 1 base at V and 2 bases at J, with 3 bases between the two ends. Germline-derived CDR1 and CDR2 are SGHVS and FNYEAQ. The CDR3 loop reads CASSLGAGANVLTF. CDR3 in DNA: TGTGCCAGCAGCTTAGGCGCTGGGGCCAACGTCCTGACTTTC.

This clone was observed once. The rearrangement joins TRBV18 to TRBJ2-2; TRBD2 matches 7 bases. The ends lost 3 bases at V and 3 bases at J; junction bases unmatched: 4. Germline assignment: CDR1 KGHSH and CDR2 LQKENI. CDR3 length: 15 amino acids. The CDR3 DNA is TGTGCCAGCTCACCCGGCGCGGGGGACACCGGGGAGCTGTTTTTT. This encodes CASSPGAGDTGELFF.

The chain combines TRBV25-1 with TRBJ1-1; a possible D gene is TRBD1 (5 bases). Trimming cost V 6 bases and J 5 bases, with 16 bases left between them. Germline lookup yields CDR1 MGHDK and CDR2 SYGVNS. CDR3 length: 14 residues. Here the CDR3 DNA reads TGTGCCAGCAGGGGGCTTGAGGATGGTACTGAAGCTTTCTTT. It specifies CASRGLEDGTEAFF.

This clone appeared many times. The chain has TRBV5-1 and TRBJ2-7; TRBD1 matches at 8 bases. The CDR3 runs to 15 residues. Germline V gene sequence: CDR1 SGHRS, CDR2 YFSETQ. The ends lost 0 bases at V and 2 bases at J; junction bases unmatched: 4. CDR3 region: CASSLAAGGTYEQYF. The CDR3 DNA follows: TGCGCCAGCAGCTTGGCGGCAGGGGGCACCTACGAGCAGTACTTC.

This clone was detected only once. The V gene is TRBV6-2 or TRBV6-3, the J gene TRBJ1-5, with D perhaps matching TRBD1 (5 bases). This CDR3 spans 17 amino acids. Per germline, CDR1 MNHEY and CDR2 SVGEGT. The ends were cut back, 5 bases at V and 0 bases at J, with 17 bases in the middle. CDR3 sequence: CASSNDPGRTSNQPQHF. Written as DNA, the CDR3 is TGTGCCAGCAGTAACGATCCGGGACGGACTAGCAATCAGCCCCAGCATTTT.

V usage is TRBV4-1 and J usage is TRBJ2-5; 7 nucleotides match TRBD1. Germline trimming cut 3 bases from V and 3 bases from J; bases unmatched to any gene: 4. The length of the CDR3 is 14 residues. Germline loops: CDR1 MGHRA, CDR2 YSYEKL. The CDR3 spells CASSQPGQKETQYF. The CDR3 DNA reads TGCGCCAGCAGCCAGCCGGGACAGAAAGAGACCCAGTACTTC.

The chain employs TRBV5-1 and TRBJ1-2; 7 bases are shared with TRBD1. Trimming cost V 5 bases and J 4 bases; bases outside gene matches: 8. Per germline, CDR1 SGHRS and CDR2 YFSETQ. This CDR3 is 14 amino acids long. The CDR3 protein is CASSHRDSSYGYTF. For the CDR3, the DNA is TGCGCCAGCAGTCATCGGGACAGCTCCTATGGCTACACCTTC.

V gene TRBV7-9 combines with J gene TRBJ1-2; D remains unclear. Germline V lookup: CDR1 SEHNR, CDR2 FQNEAQ (reference sequence). CDR3 length: 13 residues. Trimming cost V 7 bases and J 5 bases, with 14 bases left between them. The CDR3 loop reads CASISASGYGYTF. CDR3 DNA: TGTGCCAGCATATCAGCCTCGGGATATGGCTACACCTTC.

V gene TRBV4-1 combines with J gene TRBJ2-1; the match to TRBD2 covers 12 bases. After removal of 7 bases from V and 0 bases from J, the junction contained 10 bases not matched to a gene. The germline V gene has CDR1 MGHRA and CDR2 YSYEKL. The CDR3 consists of 18 residues. The CDR3 is CASMGGLAGRSSYNEQFF. The CDR3 coding sequence is TGCGCCAGCATGGGCGGACTAGCGGGGCGGAGCTCCTACAATGAGCAGTTCTTC.

This chain links TRBV18 with TRBJ2-1; 10 bases are a match to TRBD2. The trim removed 2 bases at V and 2 bases at J, leaving 6 bases unmatched. The CDR3 is 17 residues long. In germline, CDR1 is KGHSH, CDR2 LQKENI. The CDR3 DNA sequence: TGTGCCAGCTCACCAGGCGTAGGACTAGCGGCCTACAATGAGCAGTTCTTC. It translates to CASSPGVGLAAYNEQFF.

This chain joins TRBV6-1 and TRBJ2-3; D is perhaps TRBD1 or TRBD2 (5 bases each). CDR1 is MNHNS and CDR2 is SASEGT in the germline V gene. The V end lost 1 base, the J end lost 3 bases, and 20 bases lay between the germline ends. This CDR3 has 18 amino acids. In DNA, the CDR3 is TGTGCCAGCAGTGAAGGTTACGGGGCCAGTAAGAGTACAGATACGCAGTATTTT. This gives the protein CASSEGYGASKSTDTQYF.